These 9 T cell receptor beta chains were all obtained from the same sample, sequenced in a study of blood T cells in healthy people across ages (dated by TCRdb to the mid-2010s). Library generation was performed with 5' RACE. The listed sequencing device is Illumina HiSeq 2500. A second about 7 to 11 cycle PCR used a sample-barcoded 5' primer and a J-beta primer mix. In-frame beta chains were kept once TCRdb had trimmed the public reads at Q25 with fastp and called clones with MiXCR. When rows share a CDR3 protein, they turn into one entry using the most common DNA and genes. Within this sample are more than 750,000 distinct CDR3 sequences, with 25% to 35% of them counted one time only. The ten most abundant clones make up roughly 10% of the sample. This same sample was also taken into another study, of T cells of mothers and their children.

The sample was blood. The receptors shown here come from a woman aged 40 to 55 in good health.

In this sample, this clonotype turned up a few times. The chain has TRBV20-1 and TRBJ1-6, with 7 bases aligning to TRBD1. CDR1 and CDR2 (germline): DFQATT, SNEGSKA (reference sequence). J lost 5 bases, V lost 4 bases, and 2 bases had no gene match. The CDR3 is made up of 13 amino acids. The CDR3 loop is CSAKTGNNSPLHF. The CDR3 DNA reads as TGCAGTGCTAAGACAGGGAATAATTCACCCCTCCACTTT.

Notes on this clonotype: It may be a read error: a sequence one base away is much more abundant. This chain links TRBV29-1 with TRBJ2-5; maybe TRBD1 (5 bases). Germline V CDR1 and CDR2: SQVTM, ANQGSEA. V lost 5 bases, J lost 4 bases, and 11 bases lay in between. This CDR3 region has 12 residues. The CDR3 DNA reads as TGCAGCGTTATTCGCCAGGGAGAGACCCAGTACTTC. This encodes CSVIRQGETQYF.

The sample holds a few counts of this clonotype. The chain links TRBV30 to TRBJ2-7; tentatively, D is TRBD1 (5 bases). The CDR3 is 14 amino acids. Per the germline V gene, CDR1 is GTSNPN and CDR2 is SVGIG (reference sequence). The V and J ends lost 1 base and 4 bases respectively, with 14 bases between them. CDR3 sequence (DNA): TGTGCCTGGAGTGGGCGCAGGGCTAGTTACGAGCAGTACTTC. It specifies CAWSGRRASYEQYF.

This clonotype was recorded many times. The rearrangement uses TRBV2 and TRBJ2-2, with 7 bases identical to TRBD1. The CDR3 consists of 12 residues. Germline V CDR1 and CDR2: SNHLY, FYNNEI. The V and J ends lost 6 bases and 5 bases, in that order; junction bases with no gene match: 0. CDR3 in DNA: TGTGCCAGCAGACAGGGGACCGGGGAGCTGTTTTTT. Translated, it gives CASRQGTGELFF.

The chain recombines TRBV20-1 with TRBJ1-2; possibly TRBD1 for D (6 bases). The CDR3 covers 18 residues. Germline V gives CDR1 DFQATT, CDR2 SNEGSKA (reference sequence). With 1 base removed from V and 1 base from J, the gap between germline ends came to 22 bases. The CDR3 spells CSARASFRTATINYGYTF. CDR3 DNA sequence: TGCAGTGCTAGAGCTTCCTTTAGGACAGCGACTATTAACTATGGCTACACCTTC.

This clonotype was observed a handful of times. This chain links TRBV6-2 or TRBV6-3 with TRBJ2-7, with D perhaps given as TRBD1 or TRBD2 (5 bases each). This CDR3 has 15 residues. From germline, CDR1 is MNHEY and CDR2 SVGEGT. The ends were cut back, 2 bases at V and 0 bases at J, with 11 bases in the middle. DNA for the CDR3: TGTGCCAGCAGTTACATGGGACGGCACTCCTACGAGCAGTACTTC. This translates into CASSYMGRHSYEQYF.

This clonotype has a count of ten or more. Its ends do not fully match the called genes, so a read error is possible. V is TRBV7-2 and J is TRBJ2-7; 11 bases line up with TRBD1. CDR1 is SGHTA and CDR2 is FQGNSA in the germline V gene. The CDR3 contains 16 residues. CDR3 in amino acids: CASSRGTGGTSYKQYF. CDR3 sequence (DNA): TGTGCCAGCAGCAGAGGGACAGGGGGGACGTCCTACAAGCAGTACTTC.

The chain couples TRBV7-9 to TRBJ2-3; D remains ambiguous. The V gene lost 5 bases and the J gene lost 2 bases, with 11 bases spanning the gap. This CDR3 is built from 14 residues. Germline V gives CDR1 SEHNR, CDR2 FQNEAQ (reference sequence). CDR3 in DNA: TGTGCCAGCAGCCTGTCGGCGAACACAGATACGCAGTATTTT. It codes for CASSLSANTDTQYF.

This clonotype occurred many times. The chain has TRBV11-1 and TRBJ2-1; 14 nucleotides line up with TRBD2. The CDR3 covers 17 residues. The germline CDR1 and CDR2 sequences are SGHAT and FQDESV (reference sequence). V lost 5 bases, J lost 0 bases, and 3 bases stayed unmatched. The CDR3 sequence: CASSPGLAGGSYNEQFF. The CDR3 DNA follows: TGTGCCAGCAGCCCAGGACTAGCGGGGGGCTCCTACAATGAGCAGTTCTTC.